The clone carrying this TCR beta chain was counted a few times. Its cognate antigen is unknown. As the sequencing template, cDNA was produced by extracting RNA and reverse transcribing it. Only in-frame clones appear in the TCRdb table, and some are missing; sequencing was by immunoSEQ multiplex PCR. The sample records 100,000 to 150,000 clones, 50% to 60% being singletons. Germline-derived CDR1 and CDR2 are GTSNPN and SVGIG (reference sequence). The CDR3 totals 11 residues. The V gene lost 1 base and the J gene lost 4 bases, with 2 bases spanning the gap. The sample belongs to a study of CD8+ T cells in alopecia areata. Study as a whole: Each day, treated patients took oral tofacitinib twice, at 5 to 10 mg per dose. Study results and caveats: Lesional scalp displayed greater clonality than normal scalp, most notably in alopecia totalis/universalis.

The sequence derives from a human donor with alopecia areata. V gene TRBV30 combines with J gene TRBJ2-1; the D is unclear. The starting material was CD4+ T cells sorted from blood, obtained at week 0. In DNA, the CDR3 is TGTGCCTGGAGTGAGTACAATGAGCAGTTCTTC. Translated, it gives CAWSEYNEQFF.